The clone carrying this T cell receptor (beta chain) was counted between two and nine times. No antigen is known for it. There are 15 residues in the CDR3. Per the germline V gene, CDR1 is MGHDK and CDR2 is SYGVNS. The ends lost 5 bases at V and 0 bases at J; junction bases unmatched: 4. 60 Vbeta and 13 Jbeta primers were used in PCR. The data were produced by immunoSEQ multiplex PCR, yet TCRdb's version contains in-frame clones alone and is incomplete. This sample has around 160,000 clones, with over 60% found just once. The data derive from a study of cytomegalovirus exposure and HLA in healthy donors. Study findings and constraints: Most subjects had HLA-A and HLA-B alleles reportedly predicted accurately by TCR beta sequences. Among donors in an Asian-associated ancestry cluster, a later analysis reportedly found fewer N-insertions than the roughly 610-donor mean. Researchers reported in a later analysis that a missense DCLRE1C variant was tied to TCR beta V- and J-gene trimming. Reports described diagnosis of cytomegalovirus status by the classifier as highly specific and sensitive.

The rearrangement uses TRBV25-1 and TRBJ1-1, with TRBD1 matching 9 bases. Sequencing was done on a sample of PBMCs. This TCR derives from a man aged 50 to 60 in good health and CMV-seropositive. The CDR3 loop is CASSPRDRVNTEAFF. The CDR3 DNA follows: TGTGCCAGCAGTCCCCGGGACAGGGTGAACACTGAAGCTTTCTTT.